This T cell receptor beta chain was sequenced for a study of T-cell memory formation after mild COVID-19. TCR alpha and TCR beta cDNA libraries carrying sample barcodes and UMIs were produced by 5'RACE using constant-segment primers. TCRdb processed the 5' RACE reads anew with MiXCR; each CDR3 protein has one entry. This repertoire shows approximately 42,000 distinct CDR3 sequences, roughly 7.2% found once; its top ten account for roughly 0.79%. Study-wide findings and caveats: In pre-infection memory, a portion of responding clones appeared, which suggested that cross-reactive memory joined. There was a balanced CD4/CD8 profile in clones contracting day 15 to 85, and later expanders leaned CD4+.

On this clonotype itself: No antigen is known for it.

The CDR3 totals 15 residues. CDR1 and CDR2 (germline): ENHRY, SYGVKD. The V and J ends lost 0 bases and 4 bases respectively, with 9 bases between them. Sequenced sample: PBMCs or a T cell subset sorted from them (not recorded which). V and J are TRBV10-3 and TRBJ2-2; perhaps TRBD2 as D (6 bases). The sequence was obtained from an adult who had mild COVID-19 (a few samples of this study predate the infection). Cell type and time point are not known. CDR3 in amino acids: CAISESGGRTGELFF. CDR3 DNA sequence: TGTGCCATCAGTGAGTCGGGGGGTCGCACCGGGGAGCTGTTTTTT.